A single sample gave rise to the 21 T cell receptor beta chains below, sequenced in a study of T cell responses to AZD1222 COVID-19 vaccine. TCRdb's table, derived via immunoSEQ multiplex PCR, lists solely in-frame clones and lacks some. In the table there are tens of thousands of clones, over 75% of which are singletons. The sequencing here drew on peripheral blood, taken on day 0 of AZD1222 vaccination. These receptors all come from an adult in good health.

Concerning this clone itself: The sample has other DNA sequences that encode this CDR3 too. V is TRBV11-2 and J is TRBJ2-5, with D unresolved. CDR1 and CDR2 from the germline V gene are SGHAT and FQNNGV. This CDR3 region has 13 residues. Trimming stripped 0 bases from V and 4 bases from J, with 6 bases between. This CDR3 reads CASSLDRRETQYF. CDR3 in DNA: TGTGCCAGCAGCTTAGATCGGAGAGAGACCCAGTACTTC.

J is TRBJ1-1 and V is TRBV7-2; 7 bases fit TRBD1. The germline V gene has CDR1 SGHTA and CDR2 FQGNSA. The CDR3 loop spans 14 amino acids. The J segment lost 5 bases and the V segment lost 5 bases, leaving 8 bases of the junction unmatched. The CDR3 DNA is TGTGCCAGCAGCCTCCAGGGGGGAGGAACTGAAGCTTTCTTT. This sequence encodes CASSLQGGGTEAFF.

This clone was seen a handful of times. V is TRBV12-3 or TRBV12-4 and J is TRBJ1-2, with D maybe TRBD1 (6 bases). The germline V and J ends were trimmed by 7 bases and 6 bases, with 15 bases remaining between them. The CDR3 sequence is 13 residues long. CDR3 sequence: CASKLGQGNGYTF. CDR3 sequence (DNA): TGTGCCAGCAAGTTGGGGCAGGGGAATGGCTACACCTTC.

The rearrangement uses TRBV2 and TRBJ2-2; D is perhaps TRBD2 (6 bases). The V gene lost 4 bases and the J gene lost 4 bases, with 10 bases spanning the gap. This CDR3 has 14 residues. From germline, CDR1 is SNHLY and CDR2 FYNNEI. DNA for the CDR3: TGTGCCAGCAGTGTGGGGGGTAGCACCGGGGAGCTGTTTTTT. As protein: CASSVGGSTGELFF.

This clone was seen only once. The genes are TRBV25-1 and TRBJ2-7; the D gene is possibly TRBD2 (8 bases). CDR3 length: 14 residues. Trimming stripped 4 bases from V and 5 bases from J, with 15 bases between. Germline CDR1 and CDR2: MGHDK and SYGVNS. The CDR3 region is CASSGPGGGHEQYF. Written as DNA, the CDR3 is TGTGCCAGCAGTGGGCCGGGAGGGGGCCACGAGCAGTACTTC.

This rearrangement joins TRBV19 to TRBJ2-5; TRBD1 matches at 7 bases. The CDR3 runs to 14 residues. The junction had 7 bases not matched to a gene; V was cut back by 4 bases and J by 5 bases. CDR1 is LNHDA and CDR2 is SQIVND in the germline V gene (reference sequence). The CDR3 nucleotides read TGTGCCAGTAGTACCCAGACAGGGCTCGAGACCCAGTACTTC. It translates to CASSTQTGLETQYF.

The V gene is TRBV27, the J gene TRBJ2-7; no definite D call. There are 14 residues in the CDR3. Germline CDR1 MNHEY, CDR2 SMNVEV (reference sequence). Trimming took off 5 bases at V and 4 bases at J, with 15 bases between the two ends. The CDR3 region has the DNA TGTGCCAGCAGTCCACCGTACCAGTCATACGAGCAGTACTTC. It encodes CASSPPYQSYEQYF.

The chain uses TRBV20-1 and TRBJ2-5; D possibly matches TRBD1 or TRBD2 (5 bases each). The length of the CDR3 is 11 residues. The V gene's germline CDR1 is DFQATT and CDR2 SNEGSKA (reference sequence). V lost 4 bases and J 5 bases, leaving 8 bases between the germline ends. CDR3 amino acids: CSATWGETQYF. The DNA of the CDR3 is TGCAGTGCTACCTGGGGGGAGACCCAGTACTTC.

The chain recombines TRBV10-2 with TRBJ1-3, with D possibly being TRBD1 (5 bases). Trimming pared 2 bases from V and 2 bases from J, leaving 7 bases between. The CDR3 runs to 14 residues. Germline CDR1 is WSHSY and CDR2 is SAAADI. The CDR3 DNA is TGCGCCAGCAGTGAGCAGGGAACTGGAAACACCATATATTTT. Translation gives CASSEQGTGNTIYF.

The chain is built from TRBV10-3 and TRBJ1-3; D might be TRBD1 (6 bases). Between the trimmed V and J ends, which lost 9 bases and 0 bases, there was a span of 15 bases. CDR1 is ENHRY, CDR2 SYGVKD, per germline. CDR3 length equals 15 residues. The CDR3 loop reads CAIQGPASSGNTIYF. CDR3 DNA: TGTGCCATACAGGGCCCGGCAAGCTCTGGAAACACCATATATTTT.

The chain recombines TRBV11-1 with TRBJ2-1, with 11 nucleotides matching TRBD1. Germline loops: CDR1 SGHAT, CDR2 FQDESV (reference sequence). CDR3 length: 16 amino acids. Germline trimming cut 8 bases from V and 6 bases from J; bases unmatched to any gene: 12. The CDR3 DNA follows: TGTGCCAGCGCCCTTCGCCGGACAGGGGGCATCAATGAGCAGTTCTTC. This translates into CASALRRTGGINEQFF.

V gene TRBV30 combines with J gene TRBJ1-1; the D gene is possibly TRBD1 (6 bases). Trimming stripped 2 bases from V and 13 bases from J, with 17 bases between. The CDR3 is 12 residues long. Germline V gives CDR1 GTSNPN, CDR2 SVGIG (reference sequence). CDR3 in DNA: TGTGCCTGGAGTTACAGTACAGGGTGGCTTTTCTTT. It specifies CAWSYSTGWLFF.

This clone was picked up one time. This chain links TRBV2 with TRBJ1-3; 7 positions agree with TRBD1. Trimming removed 6 bases from V and 0 bases from J; junction bases left unmatched: 5. The CDR3 consists of 15 residues. Germline CDR1 reads SNHLY; CDR2 reads FYNNEI. CDR3 nucleotides: TGTGCCAGCAGCCCTAGGACAGGCTCTGGAAACACCATATATTTT. It yields the protein CASSPRTGSGNTIYF.

The DNA of the CDR3 is TGTGCCAGCACCTCAACGGGGGTAGGGTCACCCCTCCACTTT. Protein product: CASTSTGVGSPLHF. The genes are TRBV6-6 and TRBJ1-6, with D perhaps TRBD1 (5 bases). This CDR3 is built from 14 residues. CDR1 and CDR2 from the germline V gene are MNHNY and SVGAGI (reference sequence). The germline V and J ends were trimmed by 7 bases and 10 bases, with 17 bases remaining between them.

The chain recombines TRBV19 with TRBJ2-5; D is perhaps TRBD2 (5 bases). The germline V and J ends were trimmed by 4 bases and 1 base, with 10 bases remaining between them. Germline V gives CDR1 LNHDA, CDR2 SQIVND (reference sequence). The CDR3 is 14 amino acids. CDR3 in DNA: TGTGCCAGTAGTAACCGGGGATTCCAAGAGACCCAGTACTTC. It yields the protein CASSNRGFQETQYF.

CDR3 protein: CASRSDRSSYEQYF. For the CDR3, the DNA is TGTGCCAGCAGATCGGACAGGAGCTCCTACGAGCAGTACTTC. This chain connects TRBV25-1 to TRBJ2-7; 7 bases match TRBD1. Germline assignment: CDR1 MGHDK and CDR2 SYGVNS. This CDR3 is built from 14 residues. V gave up 6 bases and J gave up 0 bases; unmatched junction bases: 5.

J is TRBJ2-3 and V is TRBV19; TRBD1 aligns across 9 bases. CDR1 and CDR2 from the germline V gene are LNHDA and SQIVND (reference sequence). The ends lost 5 bases at V and 6 bases at J; junction bases unmatched: 3. This CDR3 comprises 13 residues. The DNA for the CDR3 is TGTGCCAGTAGTTCACAGGGGGCGGATACGCAGTATTTT. Translating it yields CASSSQGADTQYF.

V gene TRBV11-3 combines with J gene TRBJ2-5; 16 bases fit TRBD2. Germline-derived CDR1 and CDR2 are SGHNT and YENEEA. CDR3 length: 17 residues. J gave up 5 bases and V 3 bases, and 6 bases lay outside the gene matches. The CDR3 sequence: CASSLGLAGGPEETQYF. The CDR3 bases are TGTGCCAGCAGCTTGGGACTAGCGGGAGGGCCGGAGGAGACCCAGTACTTC.

The chain has TRBV5-1 and TRBJ2-7; 7 positions match TRBD1. Germline lookup yields CDR1 SGHRS and CDR2 YFSETQ. Trimming cost V 4 bases and J 7 bases; bases outside gene matches: 11. The CDR3 sequence is 14 residues long. CDR3 amino acids: CASSPVQGIGEQYF. In nucleotides, the CDR3 is TGCGCCAGCAGCCCCGTACAGGGGATCGGGGAGCAGTACTTC.

The rearrangement joins TRBV5-1 to TRBJ2-7, with D maybe TRBD1 (7 bases). Germline values: CDR1 SGHRS, CDR2 YFSETQ. V was cut by 4 bases and J by 3 bases, with 14 bases left in between. The CDR3 extends over 14 amino acids. DNA of the CDR3: TGCGCCAGCAGCCCGGGGGACAGAAACTACGAGCAGTACTTC. Residues: CASSPGDRNYEQYF.

The table lists this clone with a few counts. The chain links TRBV28 to TRBJ1-2, with D hard to call. Trimming pared 6 bases from V and 3 bases from J, leaving 20 bases between. CDR3 length equals 16 residues. Germline V gene data show CDR1 as MDHEN and CDR2 as SYDVKM. The CDR3 region has the DNA TGTGCCAGCAGCATACGCTCCTTAGGTTTGTACTATGGCTACACCTTC. Protein: CASSIRSLGLYYGYTF.